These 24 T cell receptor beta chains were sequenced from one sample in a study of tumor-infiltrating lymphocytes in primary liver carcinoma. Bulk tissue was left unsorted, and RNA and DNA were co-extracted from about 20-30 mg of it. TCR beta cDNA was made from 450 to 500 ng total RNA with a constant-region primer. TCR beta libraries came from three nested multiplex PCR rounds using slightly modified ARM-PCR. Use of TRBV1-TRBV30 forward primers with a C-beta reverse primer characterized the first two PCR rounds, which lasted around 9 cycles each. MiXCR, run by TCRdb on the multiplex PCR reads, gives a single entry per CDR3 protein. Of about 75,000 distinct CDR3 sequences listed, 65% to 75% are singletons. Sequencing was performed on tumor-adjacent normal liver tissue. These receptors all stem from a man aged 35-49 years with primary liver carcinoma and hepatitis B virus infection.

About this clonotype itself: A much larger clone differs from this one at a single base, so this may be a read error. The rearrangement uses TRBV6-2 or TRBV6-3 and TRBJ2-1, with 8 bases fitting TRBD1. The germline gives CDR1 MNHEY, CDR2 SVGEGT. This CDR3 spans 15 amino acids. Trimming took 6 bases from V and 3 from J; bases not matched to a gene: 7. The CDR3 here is CASSSLDRGYNEQFF. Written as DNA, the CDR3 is TGTGCCAGCAGCTCACTCGACAGGGGCTACAATGAGCAGTTCTTC.

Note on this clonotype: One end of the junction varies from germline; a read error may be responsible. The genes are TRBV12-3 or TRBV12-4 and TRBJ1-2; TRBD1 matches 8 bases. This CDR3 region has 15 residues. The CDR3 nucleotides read TGTGCCAGCAGTTTAAGGGACAGGCCCTTCTATGGCTACACTTTC. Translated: CASSLRDRPFYGYTF.

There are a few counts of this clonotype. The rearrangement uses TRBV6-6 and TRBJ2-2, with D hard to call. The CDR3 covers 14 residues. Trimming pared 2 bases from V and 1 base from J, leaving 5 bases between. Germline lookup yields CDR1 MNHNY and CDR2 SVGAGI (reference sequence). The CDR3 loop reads CASSYGKNTGELFF. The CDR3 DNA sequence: TGTGCCAGCAGTTACGGAAAGAACACCGGGGAGCTGTTTTTT.

The CDR3 reads CVLPAGNEQFF. The CDR3 coding sequence is TGTGTCCTCCCTGCTGGGAATGAGCAGTTCTTC. The genes are TRBV2 and TRBJ2-1, with D unresolved. The CDR3 is made up of 11 amino acids. The V gene's germline CDR1 is SNHLY and CDR2 FYNNEI. The variable domain in full, completed from reference TRBV2 and TRBJ2-1, reads EPEVTQTPSHQVTQMGQEVILRCVPISNHLYFYWYRQILGQKVEFLVSFYNNEISEKSEIFDDQFSVERPDGSNFTLKIRSTKLEDSAMYFCVLPAGNEQFFGPGTRLTVL.

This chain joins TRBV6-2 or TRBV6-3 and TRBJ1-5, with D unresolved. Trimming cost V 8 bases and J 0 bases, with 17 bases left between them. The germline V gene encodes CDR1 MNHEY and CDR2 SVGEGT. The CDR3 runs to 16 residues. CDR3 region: CASSPSMGISNQPQHF. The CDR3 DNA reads TGTGCCAGCTCCCCCAGCATGGGGATTAGCAATCAGCCCCAGCATTTT.

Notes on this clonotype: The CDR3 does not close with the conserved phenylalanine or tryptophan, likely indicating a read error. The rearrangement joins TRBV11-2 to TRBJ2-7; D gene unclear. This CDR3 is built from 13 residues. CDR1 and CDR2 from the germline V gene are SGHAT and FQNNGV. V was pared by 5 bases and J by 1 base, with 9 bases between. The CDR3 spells CASSPRQSYEQYY. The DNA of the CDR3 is TGTGCCAGCAGCCCTCGACAATCCTACGAGCAGTACTAC.

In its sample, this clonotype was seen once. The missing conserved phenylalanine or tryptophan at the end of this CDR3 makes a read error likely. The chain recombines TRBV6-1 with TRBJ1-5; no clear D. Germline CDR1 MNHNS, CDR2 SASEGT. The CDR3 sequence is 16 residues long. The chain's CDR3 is CASSEAGRIQNQPQHY. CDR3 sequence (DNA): TGTGCCAGCAGTGAAGCCGGGAGGATCCAGAATCAACCCCAGCATTAT.

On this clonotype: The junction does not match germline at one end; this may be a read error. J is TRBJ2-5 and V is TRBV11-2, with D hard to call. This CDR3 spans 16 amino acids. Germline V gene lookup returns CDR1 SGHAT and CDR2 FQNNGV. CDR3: CTSIQTPGVGKETQYF. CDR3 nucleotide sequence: TGTACCAGCATCCAAACTCCTGGCGTGGGGAAAGAGACCCAGTACTTC.

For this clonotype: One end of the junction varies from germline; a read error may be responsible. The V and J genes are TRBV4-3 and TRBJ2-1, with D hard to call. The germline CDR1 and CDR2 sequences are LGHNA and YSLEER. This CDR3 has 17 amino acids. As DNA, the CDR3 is TGTGCCAGCAGCCAAGATCTTGGTAGCAGCTCCTACAATGAGCAGTTATTC. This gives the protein CASSQDLGSSSYNEQLF.

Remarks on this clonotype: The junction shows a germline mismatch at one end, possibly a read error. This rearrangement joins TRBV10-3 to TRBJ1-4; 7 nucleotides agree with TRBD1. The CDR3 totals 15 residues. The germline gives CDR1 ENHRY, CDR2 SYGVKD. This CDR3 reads CAFSDLAVNRGSLFF. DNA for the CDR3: TGTGCCTTCAGTGACTTAGCCGTAAACAGGGGTTCCCTGTTTTTT.

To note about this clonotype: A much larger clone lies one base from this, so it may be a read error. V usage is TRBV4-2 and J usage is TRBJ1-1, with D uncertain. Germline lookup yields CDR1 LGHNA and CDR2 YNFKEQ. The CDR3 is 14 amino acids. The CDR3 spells CTSSQDRGNTEAFF. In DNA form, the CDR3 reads TGTACCAGCAGCCAAGATCGGGGGAACACTGAAGCTTTCTTT.

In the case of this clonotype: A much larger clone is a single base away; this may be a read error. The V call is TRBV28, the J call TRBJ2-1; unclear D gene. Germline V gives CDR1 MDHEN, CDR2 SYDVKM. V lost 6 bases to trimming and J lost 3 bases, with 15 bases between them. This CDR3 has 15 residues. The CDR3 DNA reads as TGTGCCAGCAGCCCCCCTCCCAGCTTCTACAATGAGCAGTTCTTC. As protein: CASSPPPSFYNEQFF.

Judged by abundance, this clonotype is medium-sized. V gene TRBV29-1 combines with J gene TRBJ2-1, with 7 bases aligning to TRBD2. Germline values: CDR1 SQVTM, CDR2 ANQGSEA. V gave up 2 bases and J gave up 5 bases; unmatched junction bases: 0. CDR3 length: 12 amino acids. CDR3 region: CSVELADNEQFF. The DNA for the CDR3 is TGCAGCGTTGAACTAGCGGACAATGAGCAGTTCTTC.

The CDR3 region has the DNA TGTGCCACCAGTGATTCTGATAGGGGTCAGCCCCAGCATTTT. This sequence encodes CATSDSDRGQPQHF. This rearrangement joins TRBV24-1 to TRBJ1-5; D possibly corresponds to TRBD1 (5 bases). Germline CDR1 and CDR2: KGHDR and SFDVKD. The CDR3 totals 14 residues. V lost 2 bases and J lost 6, with 10 bases in between.

The CDR3 DNA follows: TGCAGCGTTGGAGGGTTAGGGGGAGATTACTACAATGAGCAGTTCTTC. It specifies CSVGGLGGDYYNEQFF. The chain links TRBV29-1 to TRBJ2-1; possibly TRBD1 for D (6 bases). Deletions cut 4 bases from V and 3 bases from J, with 19 bases between. CDR3 size: 16 residues. Germline CDR1 SQVTM, CDR2 ANQGSEA.

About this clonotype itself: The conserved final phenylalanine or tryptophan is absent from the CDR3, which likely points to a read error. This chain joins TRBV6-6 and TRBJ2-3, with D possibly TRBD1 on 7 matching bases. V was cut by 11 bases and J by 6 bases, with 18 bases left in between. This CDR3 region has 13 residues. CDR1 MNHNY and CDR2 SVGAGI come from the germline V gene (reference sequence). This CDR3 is CAGRRTGQDTQYS. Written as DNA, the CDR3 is TGTGCCGGGAGGCGGACAGGTCAGGATACGCAGTATTCT.

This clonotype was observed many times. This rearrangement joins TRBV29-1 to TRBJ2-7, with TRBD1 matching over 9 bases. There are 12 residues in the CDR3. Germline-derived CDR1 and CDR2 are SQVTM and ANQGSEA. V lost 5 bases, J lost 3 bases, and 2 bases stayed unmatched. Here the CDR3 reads CSVSGQGYEQYF. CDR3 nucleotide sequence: TGCAGCGTTTCGGGACAGGGCTACGAGCAGTACTTC.

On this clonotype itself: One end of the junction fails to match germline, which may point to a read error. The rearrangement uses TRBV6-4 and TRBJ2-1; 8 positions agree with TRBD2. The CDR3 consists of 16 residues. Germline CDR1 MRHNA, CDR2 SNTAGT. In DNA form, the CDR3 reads TGTGCCAGCAGTGAAGTCGGGACTAGAGGGGTCAATAAGCAGTTCTTC. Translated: CASSEVGTRGVNKQFF.

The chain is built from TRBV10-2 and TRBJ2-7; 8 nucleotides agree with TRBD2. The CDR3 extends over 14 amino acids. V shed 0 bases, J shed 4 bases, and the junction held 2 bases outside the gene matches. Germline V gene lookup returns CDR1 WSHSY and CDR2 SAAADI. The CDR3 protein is CASSESGLGYEQYF. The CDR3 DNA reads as TGCGCCAGCAGTGAGTCGGGACTAGGGTACGAGCAGTACTTC.

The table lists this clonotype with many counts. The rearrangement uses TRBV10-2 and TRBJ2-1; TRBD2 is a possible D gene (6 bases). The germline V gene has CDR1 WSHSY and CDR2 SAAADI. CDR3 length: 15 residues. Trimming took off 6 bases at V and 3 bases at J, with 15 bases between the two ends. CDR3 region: CASRRAGLRYNEQFF. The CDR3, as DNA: TGCGCCAGCAGACGCGCGGGGTTACGCTACAATGAGCAGTTCTTC.

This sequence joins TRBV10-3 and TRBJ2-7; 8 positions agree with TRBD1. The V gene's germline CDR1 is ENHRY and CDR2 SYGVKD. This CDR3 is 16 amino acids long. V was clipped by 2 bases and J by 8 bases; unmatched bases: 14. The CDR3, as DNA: TGTGCCATCAGTGAGCCGACGGGCCAGGGGGCCGGGAAGCAGTACGTC. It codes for CAISEPTGQGAGKQYV.

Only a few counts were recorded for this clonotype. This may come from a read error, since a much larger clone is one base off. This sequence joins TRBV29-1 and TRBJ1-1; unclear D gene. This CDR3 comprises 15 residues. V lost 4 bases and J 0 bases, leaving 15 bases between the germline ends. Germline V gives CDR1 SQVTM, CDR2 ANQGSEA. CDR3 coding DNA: TGCAGCGTTGGATCCGGGTGGGATATGAACACTGAAGCTTTCTTT. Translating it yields CSVGSGWDMNTEAFF.

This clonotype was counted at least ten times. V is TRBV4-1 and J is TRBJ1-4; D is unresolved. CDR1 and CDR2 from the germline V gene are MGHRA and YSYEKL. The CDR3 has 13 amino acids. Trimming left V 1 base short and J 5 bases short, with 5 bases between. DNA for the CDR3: TGCGCCAGCAGCCAAGGATCCAATGAAAAACTGTTTTTT. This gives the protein CASSQGSNEKLFF.

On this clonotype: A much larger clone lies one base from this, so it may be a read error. The CDR3 sequence: CASSFLTRGAGAFF. CDR3 DNA: TGTGCCAGCAGCTTTTTAACCAGGGGTGCTGGAGCTTTCTTT. The chain employs TRBV5-4 and TRBJ1-1, with D perhaps matching TRBD1 (6 bases). The germline gives CDR1 SGHNT, CDR2 YYREEE (reference sequence). Trimming cost V 2 bases and J 10 bases, with 18 bases left between them. This CDR3 has 14 residues. Full variable domain (rest looked up from reference TRBV5-4 and TRBJ1-1): ETGVTQSPTHLIKTRGQQVTLRCSSQSGHNTVSWYQQALGQGPQFIFQYYREEENGRGNFPPRFSGLQFPNYSSELNVNALELDDSALYLCASSFLTRGAGAFFGQGTRLTVV.